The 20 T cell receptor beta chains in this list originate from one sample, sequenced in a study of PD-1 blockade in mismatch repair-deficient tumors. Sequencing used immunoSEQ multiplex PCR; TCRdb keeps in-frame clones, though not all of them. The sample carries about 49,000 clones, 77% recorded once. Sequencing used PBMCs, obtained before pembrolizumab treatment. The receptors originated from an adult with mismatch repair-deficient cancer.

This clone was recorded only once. The CDR3 reads CAWRRQGHTEAFF. CDR3 DNA: TGTGCCTGGAGGCGCCAGGGGCACACTGAAGCTTTCTTT. This chain uses TRBV30 with TRBJ1-1, with D possibly matching TRBD1 (6 bases). V shed 3 bases and J shed 3 bases, with 11 bases lying between them. The V gene's germline CDR1 is GTSNPN and CDR2 SVGIG (reference sequence). There are 13 residues in the CDR3.

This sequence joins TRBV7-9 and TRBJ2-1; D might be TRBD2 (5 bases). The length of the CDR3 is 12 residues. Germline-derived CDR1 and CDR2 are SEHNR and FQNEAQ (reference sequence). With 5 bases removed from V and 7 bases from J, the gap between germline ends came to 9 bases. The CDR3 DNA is TGTGCCAGCAGCCTCAGCGGAAATGAGCAGTTCTTC. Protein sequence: CASSLSGNEQFF. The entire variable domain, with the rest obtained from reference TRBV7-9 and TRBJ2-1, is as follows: DTGVSQNPRHKITKRGQNVTFRCDPISEHNRLYWYRQTLGQGPEFLTYFQNEAQLEKSRLLSDRFSAERPKGSFSTLEIQRTEQGDSAMYLCASSLSGNEQFFGPGTRLTVL.

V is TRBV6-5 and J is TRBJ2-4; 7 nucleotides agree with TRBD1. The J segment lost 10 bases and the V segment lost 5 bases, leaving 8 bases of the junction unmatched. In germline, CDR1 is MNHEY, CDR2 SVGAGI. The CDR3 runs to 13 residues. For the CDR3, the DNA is TGTGCCAGCAGTCCCGAGCCAGGGGGTATTCAGTACTTC. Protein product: CASSPEPGGIQYF.

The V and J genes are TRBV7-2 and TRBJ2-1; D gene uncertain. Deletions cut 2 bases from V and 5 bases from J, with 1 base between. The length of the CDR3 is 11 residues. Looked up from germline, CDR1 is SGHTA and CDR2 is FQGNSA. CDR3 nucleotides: TGTGCCAGCAGCTTAAACAATGAGCAGTTCTTC. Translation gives CASSLNNEQFF.

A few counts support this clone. The DNA for the CDR3 is TGTGCCAGCAGCGCTGACGGATTACTCGGGCAGCCCCAGCATTTT. Residues: CASSADGLLGQPQHF. The V and J genes are TRBV2 and TRBJ1-5, with no clear D. Trimming stripped 6 bases from V and 7 bases from J, with 19 bases between. Germline CDR1 is SNHLY and CDR2 is FYNNEI. This CDR3 comprises 15 residues.

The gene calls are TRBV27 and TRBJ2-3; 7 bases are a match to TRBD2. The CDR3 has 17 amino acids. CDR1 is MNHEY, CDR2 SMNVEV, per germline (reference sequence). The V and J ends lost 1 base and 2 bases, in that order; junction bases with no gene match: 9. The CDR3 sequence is CASSLYVASGATDTQYF. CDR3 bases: TGTGCCAGCAGTTTATACGTGGCTAGCGGAGCCACAGATACGCAGTATTTT.

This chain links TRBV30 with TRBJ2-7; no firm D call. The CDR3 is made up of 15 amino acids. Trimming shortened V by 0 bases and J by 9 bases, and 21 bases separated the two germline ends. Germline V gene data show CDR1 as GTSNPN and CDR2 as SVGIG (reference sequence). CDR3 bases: TGTGCCTGGAGTGTCCACTCCTCCGAACTCGCTCGGCAGTACTTC. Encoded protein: CAWSVHSSELARQYF.

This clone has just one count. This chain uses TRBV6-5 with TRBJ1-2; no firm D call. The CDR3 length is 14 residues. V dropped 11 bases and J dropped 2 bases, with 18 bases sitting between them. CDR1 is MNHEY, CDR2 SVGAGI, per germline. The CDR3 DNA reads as TGTGCCGCCGCTGGGCAGGTGGGGAACTATGGCTACACCTTC. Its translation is CAAAGQVGNYGYTF.

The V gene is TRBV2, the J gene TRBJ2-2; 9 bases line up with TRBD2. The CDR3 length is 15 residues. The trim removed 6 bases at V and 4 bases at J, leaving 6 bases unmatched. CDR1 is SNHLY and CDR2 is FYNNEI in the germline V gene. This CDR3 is CASRTGTSSTGELFF. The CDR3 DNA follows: TGTGCCAGCAGAACCGGGACTAGCAGCACCGGGGAGCTGTTTTTT.

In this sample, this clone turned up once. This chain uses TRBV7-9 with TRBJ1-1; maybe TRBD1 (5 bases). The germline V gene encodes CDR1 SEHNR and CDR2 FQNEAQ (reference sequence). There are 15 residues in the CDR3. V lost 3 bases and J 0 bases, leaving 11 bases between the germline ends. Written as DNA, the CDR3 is TGTGCCAGCAGCTTGAAGGGCAGGGTGAACACTGAAGCTTTCTTT. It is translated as CASSLKGRVNTEAFF.

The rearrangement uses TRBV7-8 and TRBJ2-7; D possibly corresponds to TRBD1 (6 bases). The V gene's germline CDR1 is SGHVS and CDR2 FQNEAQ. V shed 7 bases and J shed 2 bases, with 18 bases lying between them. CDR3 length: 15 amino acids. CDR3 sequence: CASTTAQGKTYEQYF. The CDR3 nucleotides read TGTGCCAGCACCACCGCACAGGGAAAGACCTACGAGCAGTACTTC.

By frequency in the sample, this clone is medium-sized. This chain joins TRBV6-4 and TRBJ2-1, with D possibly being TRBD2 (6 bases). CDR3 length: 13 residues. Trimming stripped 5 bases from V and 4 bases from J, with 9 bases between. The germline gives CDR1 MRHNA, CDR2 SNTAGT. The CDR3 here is CASSLAEYNEQFF. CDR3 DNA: TGTGCCAGCAGTTTAGCGGAATACAATGAGCAGTTCTTC.

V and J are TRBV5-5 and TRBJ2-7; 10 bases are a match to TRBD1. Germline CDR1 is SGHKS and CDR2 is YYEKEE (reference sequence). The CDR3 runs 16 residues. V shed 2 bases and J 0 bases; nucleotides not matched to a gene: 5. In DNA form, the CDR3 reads TGTGCCAGCAGCTTCCGGGACAGGGGAATCTCCTACGAGCAGTACTTC. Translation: CASSFRDRGISYEQYF.

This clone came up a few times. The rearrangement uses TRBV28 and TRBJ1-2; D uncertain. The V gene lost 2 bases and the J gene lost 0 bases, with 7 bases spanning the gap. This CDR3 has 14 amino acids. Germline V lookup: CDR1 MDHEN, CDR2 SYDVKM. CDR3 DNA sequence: TGTGCCAGCAGTTTAACGGGGTCTAACTATGGCTACACCTTC. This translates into CASSLTGSNYGYTF.

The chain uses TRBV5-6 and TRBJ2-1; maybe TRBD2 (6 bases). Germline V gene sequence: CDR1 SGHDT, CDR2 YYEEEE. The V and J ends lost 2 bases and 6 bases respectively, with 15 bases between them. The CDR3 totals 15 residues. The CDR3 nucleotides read TGTGCCAGCAGCTTTACTCCTACCGGGAGCAATGAGCAGTTCTTC. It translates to CASSFTPTGSNEQFF.

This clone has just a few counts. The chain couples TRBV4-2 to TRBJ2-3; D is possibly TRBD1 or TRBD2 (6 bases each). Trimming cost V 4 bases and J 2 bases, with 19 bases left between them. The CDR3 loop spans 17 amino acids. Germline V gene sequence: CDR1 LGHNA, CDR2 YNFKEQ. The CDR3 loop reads CASSLMGGGGTTDTQYF. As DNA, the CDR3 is TGTGCCAGCAGCCTTATGGGTGGGGGCGGGACCACAGATACGCAGTATTTT.

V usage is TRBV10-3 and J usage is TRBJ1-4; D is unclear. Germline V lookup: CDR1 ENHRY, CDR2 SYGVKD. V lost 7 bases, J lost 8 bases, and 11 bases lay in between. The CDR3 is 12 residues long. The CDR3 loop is CAIKNHMEKLFF. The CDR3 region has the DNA TGTGCCATCAAGAACCACATGGAAAAACTGTTTTTT.

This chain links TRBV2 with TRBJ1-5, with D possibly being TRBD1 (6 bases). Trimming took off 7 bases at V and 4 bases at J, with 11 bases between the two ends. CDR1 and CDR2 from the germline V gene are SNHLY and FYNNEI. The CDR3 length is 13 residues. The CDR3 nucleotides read TGTGCCAGCACTACAGGGTTAAATCAGCCCCAGCATTTT. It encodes CASTTGLNQPQHF.

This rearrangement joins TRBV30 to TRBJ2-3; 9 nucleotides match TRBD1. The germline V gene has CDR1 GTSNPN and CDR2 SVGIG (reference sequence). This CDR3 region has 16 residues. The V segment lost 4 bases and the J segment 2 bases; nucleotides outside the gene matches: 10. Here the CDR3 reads CAWMGYRGRSTDTQYF. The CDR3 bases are TGTGCCTGGATGGGGTACAGGGGGCGTTCCACAGATACGCAGTATTTT.

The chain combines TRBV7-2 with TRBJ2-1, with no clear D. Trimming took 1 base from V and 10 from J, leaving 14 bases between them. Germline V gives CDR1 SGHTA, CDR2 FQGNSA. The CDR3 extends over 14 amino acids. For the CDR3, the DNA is TGTGCCAGCAGCTTAGATCGGGTAGAATGGGAGCAGTTCTTC. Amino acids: CASSLDRVEWEQFF.